Shown below are 27 T cell receptor beta chains from a single sample sequenced in a study of monozygotic twins with inflammatory bowel disease (dated 2019 in TCRdb). Library creation used 5' RACE. Sequencing was performed on an Illumina HiSeq 2500. Reprocessed by TCRdb, the reads give a single entry per CDR3 protein sequence, without DNA. In this sample's table one finds approximately 400,000 distinct CDR3 sequences. Together, the top ten hold around 2.5% of the sample. The sequencing sample was made of blood. These receptors were taken from a human donor with ulcerative colitis or Crohn's disease, or a healthy co-twin of an affected twin (not recorded which).

This sequence joins TRBV4-1 and TRBJ2-1. Per the germline V gene, CDR1 is MGHRA and CDR2 is YSYEKL. The CDR3 is 11 residues long. The CDR3 loop reads CASGRDNEQFF.

The chain has TRBV5-1 and TRBJ2-1; the D call from TCRdb, TRBD1, cannot be confirmed without DNA. The CDR3 length is 16 residues. The germline V gene encodes CDR1 SGHRS and CDR2 YFSETQ. CDR3 region: CASSWGTASSYNEQFF.

The chain couples TRBV2 to TRBJ2-1; the TCRdb call, TRBD1, lacks DNA for checking. The germline gives CDR1 SNHLY, CDR2 FYNNEI. There are 16 residues in the CDR3. The CDR3 is CASSQSRRDADNEQFF.

The chain carries TRBV5-1 and TRBJ2-3. Germline CDR1 SGHRS, CDR2 YFSETQ. The CDR3 contains 14 residues. The CDR3 loop is CASSPMFGTDTQYF.

This chain uses TRBV5-1 with TRBJ2-7; TCRdb picks TRBD2, but there is no DNA to check that call. This CDR3 comprises 14 residues. CDR1 SGHRS and CDR2 YFSETQ come from the germline V gene. CDR3 region: CASSFSGNSYEQYF.

The J gene is TRBJ2-7, the V gene TRBV14. The CDR3 has 15 residues. Germline CDR1 SGHDN, CDR2 FVKESK. The CDR3 sequence is CASSQDIGMGYEQYF.

The rearrangement joins TRBV5-6 to TRBJ1-3; without DNA, the TCRdb call of TRBD1 cannot be checked. The CDR3 extends over 19 amino acids. CDR1 is SGHDT, CDR2 YYEEEE, per germline. The CDR3 sequence: CASSFRGLRKKSSGNTIYF.

V and J are TRBV6-2 or TRBV6-3 and TRBJ2-3; the TRBD2 assignment by TCRdb is unverifiable without DNA. Germline-derived CDR1 and CDR2 are MNHEY and SVGEGT. The CDR3 spans 17 residues. CDR3 in amino acids: CASSYQAGRTSTDTQYF.

The genes are TRBV5-1 and TRBJ1-2. CDR1 and CDR2 (germline): SGHRS, YFSETQ. The CDR3 is 13 residues long. The CDR3 here is CASSLDRFYGYTF.

The rearrangement links TRBV5-1 to TRBJ1-4. CDR1 and CDR2 from the germline V gene are SGHRS and YFSETQ. The CDR3 covers 15 residues. The CDR3 here is CASSSAQTAGEKLFF.

V gene TRBV9 combines with J gene TRBJ2-3; with no DNA, the TCRdb D assignment of TRBD2 cannot be verified. CDR1 and CDR2 from the germline V gene are SGDLS and YYNGEE. The CDR3 is made up of 18 amino acids. CDR3 protein: CASSPRLAGGMGTDTQYF.

This chain joins TRBV12-3 or TRBV12-4 and TRBJ2-2; TCRdb proposes TRBD2, but this gene call is untestable without DNA. The CDR3 runs 17 residues. The CDR3 here is CASSSNSESSNTGELFF.

The chain couples TRBV5-1 to TRBJ1-2; the D gene TCRdb calls, TRBD1, cannot be checked with no DNA. The CDR3 length is 16 residues. Germline V gene lookup returns CDR1 SGHRS and CDR2 YFSETQ. The CDR3 loop reads CASSPINPGQGDGYTF.

The genes are TRBV5-1 and TRBJ2-1; without DNA, the TCRdb call of TRBD2 cannot be checked. The CDR3 totals 17 residues. CDR1 and CDR2 (germline): SGHRS, YFSETQ. CDR3: CASSPTSGSSSYNEQFF.

The chain links TRBV9 to TRBJ2-7. Looked up from germline, CDR1 is SGDLS and CDR2 is YYNGEE. The CDR3 spans 13 residues. CDR3: CASSVDPNYEQYF.

The chain couples TRBV7-2 to TRBJ2-2. The CDR3 is 15 amino acids. CDR1 is SGHTA and CDR2 is FQGNSA in the germline V gene. The CDR3 is CASSPVALTTGELFF.

This chain links TRBV15 with TRBJ2-3; the D gene TCRdb calls, TRBD1, cannot be checked with no DNA. The CDR3 length is 20 residues. Germline lookup yields CDR1 LNHNV and CDR2 YYDKDF (reference sequence). Here the CDR3 reads CATSTFAGTGRWGGTDTQYF.

CDR3 sequence: CASTVPSGTSGVNEQFF. The chain carries TRBV11-2 and TRBJ2-1; as DNA is missing, the TRBD2 call by TCRdb cannot be tested. The CDR3 spans 17 residues. Germline CDR1 is SGHAT and CDR2 is FQNNGV.

V is TRBV4-3 and J is TRBJ1-2. Germline CDR1 LGHNA, CDR2 YSLEER. The CDR3 contains 14 residues. The CDR3 loop is CASSQDATPYGYTF.

The J gene is TRBJ1-5, the V gene TRBV29-1. This CDR3 spans 12 amino acids. Germline loops: CDR1 SQVTM, CDR2 ANQGSEA. Here the CDR3 reads CSVGSSNQPQHF.

The chain carries TRBV5-5 and TRBJ2-3; the D call from TCRdb, TRBD2, cannot be confirmed without DNA. Per the germline V gene, CDR1 is SGHKS and CDR2 is YYEKEE (reference sequence). The CDR3 has 13 amino acids. The CDR3 sequence is CASTLIGTDTQYF.

The chain recombines TRBV5-6 with TRBJ2-7. The CDR3 contains 11 residues. The germline CDR1 and CDR2 sequences are SGHDT and YYEEEE. The CDR3 loop is CASSLRSEQYF.

V usage is TRBV6-1 and J usage is TRBJ2-5; TCRdb outputs TRBD2, but without DNA this stays unchecked. This CDR3 has 14 amino acids. Germline lookup yields CDR1 MNHNS and CDR2 SASEGT. This CDR3 is CASSELAGRETQYF.

The chain couples TRBV28 to TRBJ1-4; TCRdb selects TRBD1, and the lack of DNA leaves this call unchecked. CDR1 MDHEN and CDR2 SYDVKM come from the germline V gene. The CDR3 consists of 14 residues. The CDR3 reads CASTWDRGSEKLFF.

The J gene is TRBJ2-1, the V gene TRBV29-1. The CDR3 sequence is 11 residues long. In germline, CDR1 is SQVTM, CDR2 ANQGSEA. This CDR3 is CSVGGVGEQFF.

The genes are TRBV27 and TRBJ2-5; TCRdb names TRBD1, which stays unverified in the absence of DNA. Germline CDR1 and CDR2: MNHEY and SMNVEV (reference sequence). The length of the CDR3 is 15 residues. The CDR3 sequence: CASSLNRGVRQTQYF.

This chain joins TRBV13 and TRBJ1-2; TCRdb returns TRBD1, unconfirmable since there is no DNA. The germline V gene encodes CDR1 PRHDT and CDR2 FYEKMQ (reference sequence). The CDR3 extends over 13 amino acids. This CDR3 reads CASSLDPGRGYTF.